This TCR beta chain was sequenced during a study of CD8+ T cells in alopecia areata (dated by TCRdb to the late 2010s). In the study overall: The study used high-throughput TCRbeta sequencing to examine T cell clonal expansion in alopecia areata, in both the C3H/HeJ mouse model and human patients. On the human side, TCRbeta sequencing was run on scalp tissue and on sorted CD4+ and CD8+ peripheral blood T cells from healthy controls and from alopecia areata patients with either patchy or totalis/universalis disease. Clonality in the scalp was compared among normal scalp (n=4), patchy alopecia areata scalp (n=8), and alopecia totalis/universalis scalp (n=8). The RNA source kit depended on sample type: the PAXgene miRNA kit for fixed scalp, the miRNeasy kit for PBMCs, and the RNeasy kit for mouse skin. TCRbeta CDR3 regions were amplified by immunoSEQ multiplex PCR with 35 Vbeta forward and 13 Jbeta reverse primers.

The study at large found these results: Compared with mice, TCR sequences shared between patients were less clear, possibly partly because of HLA diversity across the patient population. Scalp TCR repertoire analysis is complicated because resident alphabeta T cells in normal human skin are also sequenced, whereas mouse skin is dominated by gammadelta T cells. Compared with normal scalp, lesional scalp had higher clonality and more expanded CD8+ clones, particularly in alopecia totalis/universalis, a pattern that suggests antigenic drive.

Lesional scalp punch biopsies and peripheral blood were collected from alopecia areata patients. After PBMCs were isolated by density centrifugation and stained for CD3, CD4 and CD8, a FACSAria was used to sort CD4+ and CD8+ T cells. The untreated alopecia areata patients were recruited through a multicenter biomarker study. In a few patients from the biomarker study, the blood CD8+ T cells went through an additional sort into NKG2D-low and NKG2D-high fractions. With regard to this clone: What this receptor recognizes is not known. It has no much larger one-base neighbor in the sample; base qualities were not kept.

Preparation of the library involved the immunoSEQ multiplex PCR assay. For TCR sequencing, RNA was extracted from every sample and reverse transcribed into cDNA to serve as template. SuperScript III was used to make first-strand cDNA, primed with a 2:1 mix of oligo-dT and random hexamers. A synthetic immune receptor repertoire was used to gauge amplification bias, and whatever bias remained was removed computationally. In the source study's methods: After raw reads were preprocessed to remove errors, the CDR3 was defined following IMGT conventions as running from the conserved cysteine to phenylalanine. To get clonality, Shannon entropy was normalized by log2 of the number of productive unique TCRs and the result was subtracted from 1. Scalp TCRbeta sequences were cross-referenced with sorted blood CD4 and CD8 repertoires so that the CD4 or CD8 identity of scalp clones could be inferred. What TCRdb holds here is the immuneACCESS table cut down to in-frame rearrangements. Part of the clones is not present; checked against another copy, under half of the missing clones reflect an unresolved V gene, and the others are unexplained. V and J calls and clone size are those listed in that table; D and trimming were worked out from the DNA. This sample lists 95,000 to 120,000 clones; roughly 55% were detected once. The ten largest clones represent around 23% of the sample.

CDR1 and CDR2 are drawn from the germline V gene (reference sequence): GTSNPN, SVGIG. V lost 3 bases and J lost 3 bases, and the count of bases not matched to a germline gene is 6. The CDR3 covers 14 residues, taking in both the cysteine and the phenylalanine. Only CDR3 DNA is held: 42 bases, read in frame from base 1. This chain joins TRBV30 to TRBJ1-1; TRBD1 lines up with 8 middle nucleotides. Input material: NKG2D-low CD8+ T cells sorted from blood. What the cell subset or site label conveys for this sample: sorted CD8+ NKG2D-low blood T cells. This TCR was recovered from a human donor with alopecia areata. The encoded CDR3 is CAWRRQGTDTEAFF. The DNA sequence reads TGTGCCTGGAGGAGACAGGGGACGGACACTGAAGCTTTCTTT.